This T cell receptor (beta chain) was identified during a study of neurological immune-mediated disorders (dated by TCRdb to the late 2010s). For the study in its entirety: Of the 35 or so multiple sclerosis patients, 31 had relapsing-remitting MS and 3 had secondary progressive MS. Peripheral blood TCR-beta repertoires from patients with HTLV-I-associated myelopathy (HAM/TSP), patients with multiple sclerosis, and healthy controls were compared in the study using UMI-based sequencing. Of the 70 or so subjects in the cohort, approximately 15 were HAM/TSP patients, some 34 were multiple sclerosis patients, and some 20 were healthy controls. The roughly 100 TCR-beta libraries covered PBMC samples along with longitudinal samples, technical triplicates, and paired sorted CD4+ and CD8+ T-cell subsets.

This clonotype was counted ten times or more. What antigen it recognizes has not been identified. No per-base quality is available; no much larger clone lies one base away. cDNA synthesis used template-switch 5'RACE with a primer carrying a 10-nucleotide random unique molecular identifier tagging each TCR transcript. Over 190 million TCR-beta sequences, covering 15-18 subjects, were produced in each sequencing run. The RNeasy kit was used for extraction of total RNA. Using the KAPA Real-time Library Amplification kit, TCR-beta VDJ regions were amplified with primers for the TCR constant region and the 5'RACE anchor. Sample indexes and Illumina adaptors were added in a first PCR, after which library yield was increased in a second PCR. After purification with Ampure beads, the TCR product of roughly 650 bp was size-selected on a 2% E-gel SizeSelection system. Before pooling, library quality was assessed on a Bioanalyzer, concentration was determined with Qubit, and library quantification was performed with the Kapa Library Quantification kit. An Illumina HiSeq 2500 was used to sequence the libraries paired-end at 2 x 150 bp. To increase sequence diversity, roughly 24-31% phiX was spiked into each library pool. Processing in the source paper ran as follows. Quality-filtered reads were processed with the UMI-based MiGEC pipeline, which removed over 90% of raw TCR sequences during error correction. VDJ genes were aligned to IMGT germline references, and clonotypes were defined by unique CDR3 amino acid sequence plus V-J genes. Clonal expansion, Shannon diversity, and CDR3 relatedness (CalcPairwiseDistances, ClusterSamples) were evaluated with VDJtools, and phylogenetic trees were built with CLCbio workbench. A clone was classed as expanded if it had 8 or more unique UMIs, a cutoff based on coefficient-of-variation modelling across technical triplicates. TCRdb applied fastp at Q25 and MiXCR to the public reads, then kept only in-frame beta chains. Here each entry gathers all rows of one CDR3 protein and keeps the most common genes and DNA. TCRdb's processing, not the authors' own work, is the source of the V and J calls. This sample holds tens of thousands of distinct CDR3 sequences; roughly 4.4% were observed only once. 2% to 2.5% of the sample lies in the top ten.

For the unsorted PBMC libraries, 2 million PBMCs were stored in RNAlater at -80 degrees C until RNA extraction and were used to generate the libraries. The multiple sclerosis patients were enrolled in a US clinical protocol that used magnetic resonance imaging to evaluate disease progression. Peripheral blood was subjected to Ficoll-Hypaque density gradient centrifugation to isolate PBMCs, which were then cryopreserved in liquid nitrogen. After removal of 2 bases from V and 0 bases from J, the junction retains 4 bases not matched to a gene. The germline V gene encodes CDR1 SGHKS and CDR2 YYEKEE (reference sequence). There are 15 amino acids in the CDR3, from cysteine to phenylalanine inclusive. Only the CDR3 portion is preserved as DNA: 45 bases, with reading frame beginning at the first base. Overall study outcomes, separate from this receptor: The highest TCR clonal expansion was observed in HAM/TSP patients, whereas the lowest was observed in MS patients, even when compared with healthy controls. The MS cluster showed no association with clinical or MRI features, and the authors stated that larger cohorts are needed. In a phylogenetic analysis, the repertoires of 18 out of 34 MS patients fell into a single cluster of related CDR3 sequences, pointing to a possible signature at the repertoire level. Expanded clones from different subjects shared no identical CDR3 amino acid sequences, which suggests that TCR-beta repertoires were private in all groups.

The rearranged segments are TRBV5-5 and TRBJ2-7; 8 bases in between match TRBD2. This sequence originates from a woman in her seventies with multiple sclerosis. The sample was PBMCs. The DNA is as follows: TGTGCCAGCAGCTTCACCGGGACTAGCTCCTACGAGCAGTACTTC. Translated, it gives CASSFTGTSSYEQYF.